The present T cell receptor (beta chain) was sequenced within a study of blood T cell repertoires in COVID-19 (dated by TCRdb to the early 2020s). Some background on the complete study: The collaborator samples originated in the United States, Italy and Spain and spanned the acute and convalescent phases of COVID-19. The material from the prospective study consisted of cDNA or gDNA derived from T cells, B-cell-depleted T cells, or PBMCs. Deeply sampled blood TCRbeta repertoires from subjects exposed to, actively infected with, or recovered from COVID-19 were included in the dataset. The repertoires were released in a freely available public database intended as a resource for research on the immune response to SARS-CoV-2. Samples were obtained from the ongoing ImmuneRACE study (first 160 participants) and from 1,254 subjects provided by 6 global collaborators. Sample metadata almost always included a de-identified subject ID, COVID-19 status, age in years and sex. Where available, HLA class I and class II types were obtained from metadata supplied by the sample provider rather than from assay-based typing.

CDR1 and CDR2 (WNHNN, SYGVQD) derive from the germline V gene (reference sequence). Counted from cysteine to phenylalanine, this CDR3 has 14 amino acids. The CDR3 DNA has 42 bases and is translated from base 1. V is pruned by 8 bases and J by 5 bases, leaving 9 bases of the junction without a gene match. Summary of the overall study and its limitations: The amount of clinical and demographic metadata varied by source and participant and was provided uncurated.

The immunoSEQ Assay, a bias-controlled multiplex PCR, was used to amplify TCRbeta CDR3 regions from genomic DNA. The published analysis was carried out like this. Within the assay, amplification of reference gene primers was used to estimate how many nucleated cells each sample contained. Sequence reads were collapsed and filtered to measure the absolute abundance of every unique TCRbeta CDR3 rearrangement. Productive Simpson clonality was computed per sample as the square root of Simpson's diversity index over productive rearrangements. Not all clones reach the TCRdb copy of this immuneACCESS table, which keeps in-frame sequences only. Checked studies attribute under half of the gap to unresolved V genes and leave the rest unexplained. V and J calls and clone size are those listed in that table; D and trimming were worked out from the DNA. The sample table records 20,000 to 30,000 clones; around nine tenths of these occur just once. The ten biggest clones cover about 8% of the sample.

Each collaborating institution followed its own protocols to collect whole blood in K2EDTA tubes. For TCRbeta analysis, collaborators shipped samples in one of three forms: frozen whole blood, isolated PBMCs, or DNA extracted from either of those sample types. As to this clone: Its antigen remains unidentified. No much larger clone is present one base from it, and per-base qualities are unavailable.

The sequence was collected from a human donor in a cohort sampled during active COVID-19. The sequence joins TRBV10-1 to TRBJ2-5; TRBD2 aligns with 9 central bases. The sample was peripheral blood. The CDR3 protein: CASGPSGTRETQYF. At the DNA level, the sequence is TGCGCCAGCGGTCCTAGCGGGACACGGGAGACCCAGTACTTC.